The 32 T cell receptor beta chains below come from one sample, sequenced in a study of metastatic and nonmetastatic thyroid tumors (dated by TCRdb to about 2020). The protocol used for the library was PCR. The reads were generated on an Illumina HiSeq 4000. TCRdb reprocessed the public reads (quality trimming at Q25 with fastp, clone calling with MiXCR) and kept in-frame beta chains. The sample table contains about 34,000 clones; only one count was recorded for around 17% of them. The ten largest clones capture 3.4% of the sample. No patient had received any treatment before thyroid surgery. The sample was blood. The receptor set was obtained from a female donor with papillary thyroid cancer or a benign thyroid nodule (not recorded which). Some clones in this sample may be carry-over from other donors' samples.

This clone came up many times. The CDR3 is CASSLGLAGRYQETQYF. In nucleotides, the CDR3 is TGTGCCAGCAGCTTAGGACTAGCGGGGAGGTACCAAGAGACCCAGTACTTC. This chain connects TRBV7-2 to TRBJ2-5; 11 bases agree with TRBD2. This CDR3 has 17 amino acids. Germline V lookup: CDR1 SGHTA, CDR2 FQGNSA. J lost 0 bases, V lost 1 base, and 4 bases had no gene match.

This clone was observed many times. V usage is TRBV20-1 and J usage is TRBJ2-4; D is possibly TRBD2 (5 bases). With 7 bases removed from V and 0 bases from J, the gap between germline ends came to 7 bases. Germline V lookup: CDR1 DFQATT, CDR2 SNEGSKA (reference sequence). This CDR3 region has 12 residues. The CDR3 protein is CSVTKAKNIQYF. The CDR3 nucleotides are TGCAGTGTGACTAAAGCCAAAAACATTCAGTACTTC.

This clone is classed as medium-sized. The chain joins TRBV6-6 to TRBJ1-1; TRBD1 aligns across 8 bases. Germline values: CDR1 MNHNY, CDR2 SVGAGI (reference sequence). CDR3 size: 14 residues. V trimming: 3 bases; J trimming: 4 bases; junction bases outside the gene matches: 4. CDR3 residues: CASSYGTGGTEAFF. CDR3 DNA sequence: TGTGCCAGCAGTTATGGAACAGGGGGCACTGAAGCTTTCTTT.

This clone was recorded many times. The chain employs TRBV2 and TRBJ1-2, with a weak D call TRBD1 (5 bases). Germline V lookup: CDR1 SNHLY, CDR2 FYNNEI. This CDR3 is built from 13 residues. Trimming pared 6 bases from V and 0 bases from J, leaving 8 bases between. As DNA, the CDR3 is TGTGCCAGCAGATACAGGTCTAACTATGGCTACACCTTC. Translating gives CASRYRSNYGYTF. The full variable domain, in which reference TRBV2 and TRBJ1-2 provide the parts outside the CDR3, is EPEVTQTPSHQVTQMGQEVILRCVPISNHLYFYWYRQILGQKVEFLVSFYNNEISEKSEIFDDQFSVERPDGSNFTLKIRSTKLEDSAMYFCASRYRSNYGYTFGSGTRLTVV.

This clone was observed many times. The CDR3 DNA is TGTGCCAGTAGTATCGACAGGGCCTACGAGCAGTACTTC. This gives the protein CASSIDRAYEQYF. This sequence joins TRBV19 and TRBJ2-7, with 7 bases lining up with TRBD1. The CDR3 totals 13 residues. V gave up 3 bases and J gave up 2 bases; unmatched junction bases: 1. CDR1 LNHDA and CDR2 SQIVND come from the germline V gene (reference sequence).

In its sample, this clone was seen many times. The same CDR3 arises from other DNA sequences in this sample as well. The rearrangement links TRBV12-3 or TRBV12-4 to TRBJ1-2, with unresolved D. Trimming removed 1 base at V and 2 bases at J, with 5 bases between. The CDR3 runs to 13 residues. The CDR3 is CASSLGPNYGYTF. CDR3 bases: TGTGCCAGCAGTTTAGGCCCCAACTATGGCTACACCTTC.

In the case of this clone: One base away lies a much larger clone, so this may be a sequencing read error. This rearrangement joins TRBV3-1 to TRBJ2-3; a possible D gene is TRBD1 (5 bases). The CDR3 is made up of 13 amino acids. The germline gives CDR1 LGHDT, CDR2 YNNKEL (reference sequence). Trimming removed 7 bases at V and 5 bases at J, with 13 bases between. In nucleotides, the CDR3 is TGTGCCAGCATCCCTTACAGGATAGATACGCAGTATTTT. It encodes CASIPYRIDTQYF.

This clone was recorded many times. The gene calls are TRBV6-1 and TRBJ2-1; 7 positions match TRBD2. CDR1 is MNHNS, CDR2 SASEGT, per germline. The CDR3 has 15 residues. The ends lost 3 bases at V and 9 bases at J; junction bases unmatched: 11. CDR3 region: CASSDGWEGPSEQFF. CDR3 DNA: TGTGCCAGCAGTGATGGGTGGGAGGGCCCGAGTGAGCAGTTCTTC.

This clone was seen ten or more times. CDR3 nucleotides: TGTGCCAGCAGCTTGGGTCTAGATGCAGATACGCAGTATTTT. This codes for CASSLGLDADTQYF. The chain combines TRBV7-9 with TRBJ2-3; no reliable D call. CDR3 length: 14 amino acids. The germline V and J ends were trimmed by 3 bases and 4 bases, with 11 bases remaining between them. Germline V lookup: CDR1 SEHNR, CDR2 FQNEAQ (reference sequence).

This clone was recorded many times. V and J are TRBV7-9 and TRBJ2-1; no firm D call. V was clipped by 5 bases and J by 2 bases, with 13 bases between them. This CDR3 comprises 15 residues. Germline values: CDR1 SEHNR, CDR2 FQNEAQ (reference sequence). Here the CDR3 reads CASSTYATPYNEQFF. CDR3 coding DNA: TGTGCCAGCAGCACCTACGCCACGCCCTACAATGAGCAGTTCTTC.

V gene TRBV28 combines with J gene TRBJ2-7; D is unclear. V was cut by 6 bases and J by 0 bases, with 9 bases left in between. The CDR3 is 13 amino acids. Germline CDR1 is MDHEN and CDR2 is SYDVKM. The CDR3: CASSPRVSYEQYF. The CDR3 DNA reads as TGTGCCAGCAGCCCTCGGGTCTCCTACGAGCAGTACTTC.

This chain joins TRBV5-1 and TRBJ1-5, with D perhaps TRBD1 (5 bases). Germline V gene data show CDR1 as SGHRS and CDR2 as YFSETQ. The length of the CDR3 is 15 residues. Trimming took 0 bases from V and 0 from J, leaving 7 bases between them. The CDR3 nucleotides are TGCGCCAGCAGCTTGGGGGACCATAGCAATCAGCCCCAGCATTTT. This gives the protein CASSLGDHSNQPQHF.

In its sample, this clone was seen many times. This could be a read error, since a much larger clone is one nucleotide away. The rearrangement links TRBV12-3 or TRBV12-4 to TRBJ1-5, with no clear D. V was clipped by 7 bases and J by 4 bases, with 14 bases between them. The CDR3 loop spans 14 amino acids. The CDR3 nucleotides are TGTGCCAGCAACCCCCCGACGGGGAATCAGCCCCAGCATTTT. Protein product: CASNPPTGNQPQHF.

Judged by abundance, this clone is medium-sized. The chain uses TRBV6-1 and TRBJ1-1; the D is unclear. This CDR3 is built from 14 residues. V gave up 4 bases and J gave up 1 base, with 10 bases separating them. Germline V CDR1 and CDR2: MNHNS, SASEGT. The CDR3 loop is CASSAIPGNTEAFF. CDR3 nucleotide sequence: TGTGCCAGCAGTGCGATTCCAGGGAACACTGAAGCTTTCTTT.

This clone was counted at least ten times. This chain links TRBV19 with TRBJ2-7; D gene unclear. The CDR3 has 13 amino acids. Germline values: CDR1 LNHDA, CDR2 SQIVND (reference sequence). V gave up 1 base and J gave up 6 bases, with 10 bases separating them. The CDR3 region has the DNA TGTGCCAGTAGTATAGGCAATCCGGCCGAGCAGTACTTC. This codes for CASSIGNPAEQYF.

At least ten counts were recorded for this clone. The chain has TRBV2 and TRBJ2-1; D remains ambiguous. CDR1 is SNHLY, CDR2 FYNNEI, per germline. V lost 7 bases and J 4 bases, leaving 14 bases between the germline ends. This CDR3 comprises 14 residues. The DNA of the CDR3 is TGTGCCAGCAAGAAAACTACCTTATACAATGAGCAGTTCTTC. It encodes CASKKTTLYNEQFF.

This clone was detected a few times. This rearrangement joins TRBV2 to TRBJ1-1; 7 bases fit TRBD1. In germline, CDR1 is SNHLY, CDR2 FYNNEI. V trimming: 7 bases; J trimming: 8 bases; junction bases outside the gene matches: 13. This CDR3 has 14 residues. The CDR3 sequence: CASKLDYTGAEAFF. The CDR3 DNA follows: TGTGCCAGCAAACTCGATTACACAGGGGCGGAAGCTTTCTTT.

This clone was seen repeatedly, ten times or more. A much larger clone differs from this one at a single base, so this may be a read error. This chain joins TRBV6-5 and TRBJ1-6; possible D gene TRBD1, 6 bases. Germline V gene sequence: CDR1 MNHEY, CDR2 SVGAGI. There are 15 residues in the CDR3. The CDR3 region is CAGSYWQGHNSPLHF. In DNA, the CDR3 is TGTGCCGGCAGTTACTGGCAGGGGCATAATTCACCCCTCCACTTT.

This clone was seen at least ten times. J is TRBJ2-5 and V is TRBV5-8; D ambiguous. Trimming stripped 0 bases from V and 5 bases from J, with 11 bases between. The CDR3 sequence is 14 residues long. Germline CDR1 reads SGHTS; CDR2 reads YDEGEE. CDR3 region: CASSLGTMRETQYF. The CDR3 nucleotides read TGTGCCAGCAGCTTGGGGACGATGAGGGAGACCCAGTACTTC.

This clone was detected a few times. The chain carries TRBV6-1 and TRBJ2-7; TRBD1 matches at 7 bases. Germline CDR1 is MNHNS and CDR2 is SASEGT. The CDR3 runs 14 residues. Trimming took 8 bases from V and 6 from J; bases not matched to a gene: 13. CDR3 amino acids: CASEVFPGQSEQYF. CDR3 DNA sequence: TGTGCCAGCGAAGTATTTCCGGGACAGAGCGAGCAGTACTTC.

About this clone: A read error may produce the germline difference seen at one junction end. The chain recombines TRBV5-5 with TRBJ1-1; perhaps TRBD1 as D (5 bases). Germline V gives CDR1 SGHKS, CDR2 YYEKEE (reference sequence). The CDR3 contains 14 residues. The CDR3 sequence: CASLDAPRGTEPFF. The DNA for the CDR3 is TGTGCCAGCTTGGACGCTCCCCGTGGGACTGAACCTTTCTTT.

This clone was observed at least ten times. The rearrangement links TRBV7-8 to TRBJ2-3; D ambiguous. The CDR3 is made up of 13 amino acids. V was shortened by 0 bases and J by 3 bases, with 4 bases between the two germline ends. Looked up from germline, CDR1 is SGHVS and CDR2 is FQNEAQ. The CDR3 sequence: CASSLAQTDTQYF. CDR3 nucleotide sequence: TGTGCCAGCAGCTTAGCTCAAACAGATACGCAGTATTTT.

This clone was counted at least ten times. This chain uses TRBV7-2 with TRBJ2-3; no reliable D call. Germline CDR1 SGHTA, CDR2 FQGNSA. Trimming removed 5 bases at V and 4 bases at J, with 13 bases between. The CDR3 contains 14 residues. The CDR3 sequence: CASSPLAISDTQYF. The CDR3 DNA follows: TGTGCCAGCAGCCCGCTTGCGATATCAGATACGCAGTATTTT.

The chain employs TRBV7-8 and TRBJ2-2; TRBD2 matches 9 bases. The trim removed 1 base at V and 0 bases at J, leaving 0 bases unmatched. Germline V gives CDR1 SGHVS, CDR2 FQNEAQ. The CDR3 is made up of 16 amino acids. The CDR3 bases are TGTGCCAGCAGCTTAGGCGGGAGGGCGAACACCGGGGAGCTGTTTTTT. This sequence encodes CASSLGGRANTGELFF.

This clone was counted ten times or more. The chain joins TRBV25-1 to TRBJ2-2, with D perhaps matching TRBD1 (5 bases). CDR3 length: 14 amino acids. Germline lookup yields CDR1 MGHDK and CDR2 SYGVNS. V lost 4 bases and J lost 7, with 13 bases in between. The DNA of the CDR3 is TGTGCCAGCAGTGGCTCCAGTGACAGCGGGGAGCTGTTTTTT. Protein: CASSGSSDSGELFF.

This clone was seen at least ten times. J is TRBJ2-3 and V is TRBV3-1, with 10 bases that match TRBD2. Trimming took 3 bases from V and 6 from J; bases not matched to a gene: 6. CDR1 and CDR2 (germline): LGHDT, YNNKEL (reference sequence). This CDR3 has 15 amino acids. In nucleotides, the CDR3 is TGTGCCAGCAGCCAGAGGATTAGCGGGGGGGATACGCAGTATTTT. It codes for CASSQRISGGDTQYF.

This clone was counted ten times or more. The rearrangement uses TRBV19 and TRBJ2-4; D perhaps matches TRBD1 (5 bases). V was pared by 5 bases and J by 4 bases, with 12 bases between. Looked up from germline, CDR1 is LNHDA and CDR2 is SQIVND (reference sequence). This CDR3 is built from 14 residues. CDR3 loop: CASSSWQGKNIQYF. The DNA for the CDR3 is TGTGCCAGTAGTTCGTGGCAGGGAAAAAACATTCAGTACTTC. Filled out from reference TRBV19 and TRBJ2-4, the complete variable domain reads DGGITQSPKYLFRKEGQNVTLSCEQNLNHDAMYWYRQDPGQGLRLIYYSQIVNDFQKGDIAEGYSVSREKKESFPLTVTSAQKNPTAFYLCASSSWQGKNIQYFGAGTRLSVL.

Concerning this clone: A single base separates this from a much larger clone, so it may be a read error. The chain's CDR3 is CDSSHIRGDGNTIYF. For the CDR3, the DNA is TGTGACAGCAGCCACATAAGGGGAGATGGAAACACCATATATTTT. The genes are TRBV3-1 and TRBJ1-3; weak D call: TRBD1 (5 bases). Germline assignment: CDR1 LGHDT and CDR2 YNNKEL (reference sequence). The CDR3 totals 15 residues.

This clone came up many times. The rearrangement joins TRBV5-1 to TRBJ2-3; 9 positions agree with TRBD2. Germline CDR1 SGHRS, CDR2 YFSETQ. The CDR3 runs 15 residues. V lost 4 bases and J lost 1; bases outside the gene matches: 4. CDR3 bases: TGCGCCAGCAGCCCCTGGACTAGCGGCACAGATACGCAGTATTTT. Its protein product is CASSPWTSGTDTQYF.

Ten or more counts support this clone. This sequence joins TRBV9 and TRBJ2-5; tentative D call: TRBD2 (5 bases). The CDR3 spans 11 residues. Germline V lookup: CDR1 SGDLS, CDR2 YYNGEE. V lost 4 bases, J lost 4 bases, and 5 bases lay in between. The CDR3 nucleotides are TGTGCCAGCAGCCGGGGAGAGACCCAGTACTTC. Translated, it gives CASSRGETQYF.

This clone was counted many times. V is TRBV20-1 and J is TRBJ2-7; the D is unclear. Trimming cost V 3 bases and J 2 bases, with 5 bases left between them. This CDR3 has 11 residues. In germline, CDR1 is DFQATT, CDR2 SNEGSKA (reference sequence). CDR3 amino acids: CSARATYEQYF. CDR3 DNA sequence: TGCAGTGCTAGGGCAACCTACGAGCAGTACTTC.

Worth noting for this clone: A much larger clone lies one base from this, so it may be a read error. Other DNA sequences in the same sample also yield this CDR3. Here the CDR3 DNA reads TGTGCCAGCAGGCCCGACGGTGGTACCCAGTACTTC. Translation: CASRPDGGTQYF. The J gene is TRBJ2-5, the V gene TRBV27; D gene unclear. The CDR3 is made up of 12 amino acids. The ends were cut back, 6 bases at V and 8 bases at J, with 13 bases in the middle. Germline V gene lookup returns CDR1 MNHEY and CDR2 SMNVEV (reference sequence).